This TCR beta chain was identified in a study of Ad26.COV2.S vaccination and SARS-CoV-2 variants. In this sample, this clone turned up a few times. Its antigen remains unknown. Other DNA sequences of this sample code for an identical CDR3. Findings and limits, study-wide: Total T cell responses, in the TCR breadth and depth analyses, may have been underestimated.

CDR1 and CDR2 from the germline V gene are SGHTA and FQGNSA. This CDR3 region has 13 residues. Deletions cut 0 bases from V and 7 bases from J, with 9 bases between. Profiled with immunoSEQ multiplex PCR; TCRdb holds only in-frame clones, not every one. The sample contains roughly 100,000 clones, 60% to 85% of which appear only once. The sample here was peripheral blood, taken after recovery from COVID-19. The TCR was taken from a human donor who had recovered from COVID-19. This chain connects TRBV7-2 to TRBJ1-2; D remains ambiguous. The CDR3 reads CASSLAGSGGYTF. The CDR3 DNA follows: TGTGCCAGCAGCTTAGCGGGTTCGGGTGGCTACACCTTC. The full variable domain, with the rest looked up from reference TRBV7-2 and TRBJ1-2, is GAGVSQSPSNKVTEKGKDVELRCDPISGHTALYWYRQSLGQGLEFLIYFQGNSAPDKSGLPSDRFSAERTGGSVSTLTIQRTQQEDSAVYLCASSLAGSGGYTFGSGTRLTVV.